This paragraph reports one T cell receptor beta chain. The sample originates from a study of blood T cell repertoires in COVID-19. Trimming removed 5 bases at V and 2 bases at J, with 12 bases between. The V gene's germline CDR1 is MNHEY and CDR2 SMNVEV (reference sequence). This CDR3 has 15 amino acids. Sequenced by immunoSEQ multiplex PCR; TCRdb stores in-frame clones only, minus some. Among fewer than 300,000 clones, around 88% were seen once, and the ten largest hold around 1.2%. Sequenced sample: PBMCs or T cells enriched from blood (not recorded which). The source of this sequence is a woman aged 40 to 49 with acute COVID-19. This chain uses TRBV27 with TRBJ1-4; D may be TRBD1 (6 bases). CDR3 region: CASSPNRVTNEKLFF. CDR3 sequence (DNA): TGTGCCAGCAGTCCAAACAGGGTTACTAATGAAAAACTGTTTTTT.